The rows below give T cell receptor beta chains drawn from one sample of a study of blood T cell repertoires in COVID-19. Clones were sequenced by immunoSEQ multiplex PCR, and TCRdb holds only the in-frame ones, with some missing. The sample carries about 200,000 clones, around 85% recorded once. The sample was PBMCs or T cells enriched from blood (not recorded which). These receptors all come from a middle-aged man who had recovered from COVID-19. Each CDR3 is given with its conserved first and last residue. Fields, in order: J gene, D gene, clone size, V gene, CDR3 protein, CDR3 DNA. A D gene is named only where the DNA matches it firmly. Only some rows state a clone size, as once, few, many or a class for expanded clones.

>TRBJ2-7|TRBD1|few|TRBV13
CASSPSGETGGVEQYF
TGTGCCAGCAGCCCTAGTGGCGAGACAGGGGGCGTCGAGCAGTACTTC
>TRBJ2-1|TRBD2|many|TRBV7-2
CASSLGSSGNYNEQFF
TGTGCCAGCAGCTTAGGGTCTAGCGGGAACTACAATGAGCAGTTCTTC
>TRBJ1-4|NA|NA|TRBV5-1
CASSPGSNEKLFF
TGCGCCAGCAGCCCAGGGTCTAATGAAAAACTGTTTTTT
>TRBJ2-7|TRBD1|NA|TRBV27
CASSLSRQGDMYEQYF
TGTGCCAGCAGTTTATCGCGACAGGGAGATATGTACGAGCAGTACTTC
>TRBJ2-7|TRBD2|NA|TRBV6-2/TRBV6-3
CASSQTSGRTYEQYF
TGTGCCAGCAGTCAAACTAGCGGGAGAACCTACGAGCAGTACTTC
>TRBJ2-7|NA|once|TRBV18
CASSRATGTYEQYF
TGTGCCAGCTCACGGGCGACAGGCACCTACGAGCAGTACTTC
>TRBJ2-6|TRBD1|NA|TRBV6-6
CASSPLGQANSGANVLTF
TGTGCCAGCAGTCCCCTGGGACAGGCGAACTCTGGGGCCAACGTCCTGACTTTC
>TRBJ2-3|TRBD2|NA|TRBV4-3
CASSQGTSSGDTQYF
TGCGCCAGCAGCCAAGGGACTAGTTCAGGTGATACGCAGTATTTT
>TRBJ2-3|NA|NA|TRBV7-2
CASSLLGGVVSDTQYF
TGTGCCAGCAGCTTACTCGGGGGAGTAGTTTCAGATACGCAGTATTTT
>TRBJ2-1|NA|NA|TRBV28
CASSPFSNSYNEQFF
TGTGCCAGCAGCCCTTTCTCGAACAGCTACAATGAGCAGTTCTTC
>TRBJ2-7|NA|NA|TRBV2
CASSEAGLPYEQYF
TGTGCCAGCAGTGAAGCGGGGCTACCCTACGAGCAGTACTTC
>TRBJ1-4|NA|NA|TRBV6-5
CASSYVSSNEKLFF
TGTGCCAGCAGTTACGTCTCTTCTAATGAAAAACTGTTTTTT
>TRBJ1-5|NA|few|TRBV7-2
CASSLSYGNQPQHF
TGTGCCAGCAGCCTATCTTACGGCAATCAGCCCCAGCATTTT
>TRBJ1-6|NA|NA|TRBV29-1
CSVRLDRSGSPLHF
TGCAGCGTGCGCCTCGACAGGTCGGGTTCACCCCTCCACTTT
>TRBJ1-2|TRBD1|NA|TRBV6-5
CASSYSRTGGGYGYTF
TGTGCCAGCAGTTACTCCAGGACAGGGGGCGGCTATGGCTACACCTTC
>TRBJ2-7|NA|NA|TRBV29-1
CSATEGRGTLFYEQYF
TGCAGCGCCACTGAGGGGCGGGGGACACTATTCTACGAGCAGTACTTC
>TRBJ1-1|TRBD1|NA|TRBV14
CASSPGQGIWNTEAFF
TGTGCCAGCAGCCCGGGACAGGGGATCTGGAACACTGAAGCTTTCTTT
>TRBJ2-7|TRBD2|NA|TRBV10-3
CAISERGTSGSYEQYF
TGTGCCATCAGTGAGAGGGGGACTAGCGGTTCCTACGAGCAGTACTTC
>TRBJ2-1|TRBD2|NA|TRBV7-8
CASSLWGGSASHDEQFF
TGTGCCAGCAGCTTATGGGGAGGGTCAGCCTCTCATGATGAGCAGTTCTTC
>TRBJ1-1|TRBD1|once|TRBV28
CASGGDRRTEAFF
TGTGCCAGCGGGGGGGACAGGCGCACTGAAGCTTTCTTT
>TRBJ1-2|TRBD1|once|TRBV5-5
CASSLAGTGQLVLGMGYTF
TGTGCCAGCAGCTTGGCCGGGACAGGGCAACTCGTGCTAGGGATGGGCTACACCTTC
>TRBJ1-5|NA|NA|TRBV19
CASSPVERGQPQHF
TGTGCCAGTAGTCCCGTAGAGCGGGGCCAGCCCCAGCATTTT
>TRBJ1-1|NA|NA|TRBV7-3
CASSLGSGRTEAFF
TGTGCCAGCAGCTTAGGATCAGGGCGCACTGAAGCTTTCTTT
>TRBJ2-7|NA|NA|TRBV28
CAGRDTGNYEQYF
TGTGCCGGGAGGGATACAGGGAACTACGAGCAGTACTTC